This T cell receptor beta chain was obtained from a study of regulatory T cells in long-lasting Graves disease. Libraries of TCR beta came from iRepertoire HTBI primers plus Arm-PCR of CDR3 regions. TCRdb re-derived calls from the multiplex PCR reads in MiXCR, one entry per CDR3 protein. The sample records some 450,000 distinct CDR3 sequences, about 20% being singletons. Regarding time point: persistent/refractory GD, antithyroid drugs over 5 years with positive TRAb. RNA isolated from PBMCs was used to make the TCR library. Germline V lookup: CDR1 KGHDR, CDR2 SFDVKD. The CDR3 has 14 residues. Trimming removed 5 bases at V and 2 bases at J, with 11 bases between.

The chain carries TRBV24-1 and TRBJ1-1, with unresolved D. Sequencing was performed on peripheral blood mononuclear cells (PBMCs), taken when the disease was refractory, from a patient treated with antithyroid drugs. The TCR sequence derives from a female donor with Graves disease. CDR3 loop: CATSGPASNTEAFF. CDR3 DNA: TGTGCCACCAGTGGTCCAGCTTCAAACACTGAAGCTTTCTTT.